This T cell receptor beta chain emerged from a study of cytomegalovirus exposure and HLA in healthy donors (dated by TCRdb to 2016 to 2017). For the study in its entirety: An earlier analysis of 587 of the donors reported approximately 280 Gb of sequence data and 117 million unique TCR beta sequences obtained from 150 million to 200 million T cells. Four to six DR-DQ haplotypes were handled as single units for association and clustering, since linkage in the cohort was strong. An early release that covered around 590 HLA-typed donors contained about 300 gigabases of sequencing data and about 84 million unique TCR sequences. Using immunosequencing, the study profiled T cell repertoires from 500 to 800 subjects and related those repertoires to cytomegalovirus serostatus. Besides the first cohort of about 730 subjects, a separate validation cohort made up of roughly 130 different subjects was used. The study aimed to test whether signatures of past pathogen exposure could be identified by cataloging public T cell receptors. Every discovery cohort repertoire had been produced on one sequencing platform. Across approximately 400 genotyped donors of the cohort, an average of roughly 250,000 unique TCR beta nucleotide sequences per donor were sequenced, and 15% to 20% of those sequences were non-productive. The later analysis used no new phenotypic data to find candidate immune exposures, relying instead on TCR beta sequences and their occurrence across donors. To predict cytomegalovirus infection status, the study combined high-throughput TCR immunosequencing, statistical association of individual TCRs with disease status, and machine learning. An earlier analysis of a few hundred of the donors applied high-throughput TCR beta sequencing to assess whether each TCR beta V gene segment acted as functional or pseudogenic. The number of donors typed differed by locus, with roughly 620-630 for A, B, C, DRB1 and DQB1, around 520 for DQA1, 606 for DPA1, and around 430 for DPB1. A later genetic analysis took genome-wide SNP genotypes for about three fifths of the roughly 700 donors and used that subset as a discovery cohort. Donor age, sex, ethnicity and CMV serostatus were compiled alongside the repertoire data. Of the roughly 390 genotyped donors, 65% to 90% were placed in the genetic ancestry cluster associated with self-reported Caucasian donors. HLA typing included class I and class II loci at four-digit resolution. In a later analysis, previously published TCR beta repertoires from 500 to 750 donors were re-analyzed and high-resolution HLA genotyping was added so that TCR occurrence patterns could be studied.

Summary of the overall study and its limitations: HLA typing was unavailable for some donors at each locus, so association tests used only the typed subset. The presence/absence analyses assumed that sequencing depth was roughly uniform across donors, and that assumption may not be true. Linkage disequilibrium might explain the correlated functional status among segregating V segments, but an unknown experimental factor could not be ruled out. Across donors, most TCR sequences were observed very rarely, whereas some public TCRs were present in many individuals. Because counts were too low, some 16 rarely observed V segments, including chromosome 9 orphons, were excluded from the earlier analysis of under 650 of the donors. In a later analysis, HLA-associated TCR beta chains showed more clonal expansion and lower generation probabilities than non-associated chains that were equally common. A cluster of highly shared sequence variants was judged likely to be a technical artifact of the sequencing pipeline. Three of the identified cytomegalovirus-associated TCR beta chains were confirmed in vitro to be specific for cytomegalovirus antigens. In this cohort, only TCR beta chains were sequenced, and detectable features were limited by the absence of alpha or paired-chain data. In a later genetic analysis, a missense DCLRE1C variant was associated with V-gene and J-gene trimming of TCR beta chains, and the association was replicated in an independent cohort. A later analysis found that TCR association rates varied across HLA loci, with DRB1 alleles showing the most associated TCRs and HLA-C alleles the fewest. The authors suggested that the approach could potentially be extended to other disease states and immunological phenotypes. The study gave a list of about 170 TCR beta chains associated with cytomegalovirus. Immune exposure information for the cohort was limited to CMV serostatus. In an earlier analysis of roughly 560 of the donors, most TCR beta V segments were observed in productive rearrangements about 87% or about 30% of the time, broadly matching IMGT annotations. A further reported finding was that TCR beta sequences accurately predicted the HLA-A and HLA-B alleles for most subjects in the first cohort. Assigning TCR associations to individual alleles was difficult when HLA alleles, especially DR and DQ, strongly co-occurred. According to a later genetic analysis, donors in an Asian-associated ancestry cluster had fewer N-insertions in productive TCRs than the approximately 710-donor mean. In a later analysis, most CMV-associated TCR beta chains were found to appear HLA-restricted, with HLA associations seemingly driven largely by CMV exposure. According to a later analysis, parvovirus B19, influenza, CMV and Epstein-Barr virus appeared linked to several top co-occurrence clusters. At a false discovery rate of 0.05, a later analysis linked 16,951 TCR beta sequences to specific HLA alleles. In both the original and validation cohorts, the classifier was reported to diagnose cytomegalovirus status with high specificity and sensitivity.

The library relied on the immunoSEQ multiplex PCR assay. For the multiplex PCR, a mixture combining 60 forward primers for TCR Vbeta segments and 13 reverse primers for TCR Jbeta segments was used. The CDR3 region of rearranged TCR beta genes was amplified from genomic DNA by a multiplex PCR assay. On the Illumina HiSeq System, the amplified TCR beta libraries were sequenced as 87-base-pair reads. The authors' pipeline ran thus. In a later analysis, tens of millions of unique TCR beta chains were counted across the approximately 640 repertoires, and approximately 11 million of these chains were shared by at least two donors. To remove PCR and sequencing errors, raw reads were error-corrected and collapsed into unique sequences using a nearest-neighbor algorithm that merged closely related sequences. Alignment of CDR3 sequences to IMGT reference sequences was used to assign V, D and J gene segments. For a sequence to be retained, at least a six-nucleotide match to both a V gene segment and a J gene segment was required. A rearrangement counted as productive if the CDR3 had no stop codons and remained in frame with V and J, and every other rearrangement counted as non-productive. Following IMGT convention, CDR3 was defined as the stretch from the second conserved V-encoded cysteine to the conserved J-encoded phenylalanine. The earlier analysis of 587 of the donors excluded sequences that lacked an unambiguous match to a single V gene segment. In an earlier analysis of 450 to 700 of the donors, V segments were called functional above 56.7% productive rearrangements and were called segregating when the between-donor standard deviation exceeded 5%. A statistical classification framework was built to diagnose cytomegalovirus status from the catalog of TCR beta chain sequences. A later analysis assigned V and J genes by comparing TCR nucleotide sequences with IMGT/GENE-DB human TR gene sequences. The TCRdist pipeline was used in a later analysis to assign CDR3 sequences and most-parsimonious VDJ recombination scenarios. In a later analysis, each TCR beta chain was defined by its CDR3 amino acid sequence together with its V-gene family, and reads without a unique V-gene family were excluded. To address suspected cross-contamination and a sequencing artifact, a later analysis removed 550 to 750 highly shared, low-generation-probability nucleotide sequences. A later analysis calculated a clonal expansion index for each public chain from normalized within-repertoire ranks of inferred template counts. Generation probabilities in a later analysis came from a VDJ recombination model fitted to out-of-frame rearrangements, and those results were checked against IGoR. In a later analysis, hypergeometric tests were used to score TCR-TCR, TCR-HLA and TCR-CMV co-occurrence, with a repertoire-size bias correction applied to TCR pairs. To estimate false discovery rates, a later analysis permuted the HLA or CMV assignments 20 times. In a later analysis, co-occurring TCRs were grouped using DBSCAN, and TCRdist sequence similarity was added for clustering within HLA-allele-positive subsets. Repertoires with fewer than 30,000 or more than 120,000 public chains, plus five repertoires with anomalous nucleotide sharing, were excluded from co-occurrence clustering. The table was pulled from immuneACCESS by TCRdb, which kept in-frame rearrangements only. Such tables lose some clones; where checked, under half of the loss comes from unresolved V genes, and the rest has no known cause. V, J and clone size were drawn from that table, and D and trimming were deduced from the DNA. This sample has about 65,000 clones in its table, and 60% to 80% of those were observed once. Around 2.7% of the sample is in the top ten clones.

The cohort was made up of about 670 healthy bone marrow donors. At the time of sampling, every cohort member was nominally healthy, though immune exposures that went unrecorded were likely present. The donor tested CMV seronegative and was one of the 352 seronegative cohort members. A peripheral blood sample was provided by each donor, and peripheral blood mononuclear cells were used for TCR beta sequencing. The Qiagen DNeasy Blood Extraction Kit was used to extract genomic DNA from the blood cell samples. This clone appeared a few times. What this receptor recognizes is not known. Per-base quality was not reported, and no clone a single base away is much larger than it. This receptor was taken from a man aged 25 to 40 in good health and CMV-seronegative. The sequenced sample was PBMCs.

The nucleotide sequence is given as TGCAGCGTTGACGGCCTCACGGACAGGGGGCGAGAGACCCAGTACTTC. Its translation is CSVDGLTDRGRETQYF. The sequence is built from TRBV29-1 and TRBJ2-5, and 11 junction bases match TRBD1. V trim: 3 bases; J trim: 4 bases; unmatched bases: 10. From a lookup of the germline V gene, CDR1 and CDR2 are SQVTM and ANQGSEA. From cysteine to phenylalanine, the CDR3 is 16 amino acids long. Only the CDR3 part of the read is kept: 48 bases, read in frame from the first base.